The clone carrying this T cell receptor beta chain was recorded at least ten times. Germline CDR1 SQVTM, CDR2 ANQGSEA. Unmatched junction bases numbered 2, after V lost 4 bases and J lost 5 bases. The CDR3 length is 13 residues. This entry comes from a study of identical twins. Using its own MiXCR run on the 5' RACE reads, TCRdb lists one record per CDR3 protein. The table includes 400,000 or so distinct CDR3 sequences, approximately 9.1% detected once. The clonotype was recovered from a woman aged 45 to 65 in good health. This chain uses TRBV29-1 with TRBJ2-1; 10 nucleotides align to TRBD1. The sample taken for sequencing was naive T cells sorted from blood. CDR3: CSVGQGADNEQFF. The CDR3, as DNA: TGCAGCGTTGGACAGGGGGCCGACAATGAGCAGTTCTTC.